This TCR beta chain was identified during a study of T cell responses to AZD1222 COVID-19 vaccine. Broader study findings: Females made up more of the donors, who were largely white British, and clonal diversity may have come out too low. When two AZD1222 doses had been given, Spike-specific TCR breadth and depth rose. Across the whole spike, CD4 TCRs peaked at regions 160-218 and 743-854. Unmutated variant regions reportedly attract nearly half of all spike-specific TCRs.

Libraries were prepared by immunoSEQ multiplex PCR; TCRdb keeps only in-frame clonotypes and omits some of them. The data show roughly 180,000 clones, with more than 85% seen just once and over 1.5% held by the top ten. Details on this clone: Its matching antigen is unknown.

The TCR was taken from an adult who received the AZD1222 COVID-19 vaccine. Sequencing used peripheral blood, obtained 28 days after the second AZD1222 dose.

The CDR3 DNA follows: TGCGCCAGCAGCTTCGGCTTCCAAGAGACCCAGTACTTC. This gives the protein CASSFGFQETQYF. V usage is TRBV5-1 and J usage is TRBJ2-5; D is unresolved. Germline lookup yields CDR1 SGHRS and CDR2 YFSETQ. V was clipped by 2 bases and J by 1 base, with 6 bases between them. This CDR3 comprises 13 residues. Using reference TRBV5-1 and TRBJ2-5 for the parts outside the CDR3, the full variable domain is KAGVTQTPRYLIKTRGQQVTLSCSPISGHRSVSWYQQTPGQGLQFLFEYFSETQRNKGNFPGRFSGRQFSNSRSEMNVSTLELGDSALYLCASSFGFQETQYFGPGTRLLVL.